This T cell receptor (beta chain) is from a study of cytomegalovirus exposure and HLA in healthy donors. Regarding the study as a whole: Later analysis associated a missense DCLRE1C variant with TCR beta V- and J-gene trimming. Within an earlier analysis, most TCR beta V segments proved productive either about 90% or about 30% of the time.

Germline assignment: CDR1 SEHNR and CDR2 FQNEAQ (reference sequence). This CDR3 spans 13 amino acids. V gave up 5 bases and J gave up 6 bases; unmatched junction bases: 5. The PCR was carried out with 60 Vbeta primers and 13 Jbeta primers. Libraries were prepared by immunoSEQ multiplex PCR; TCRdb keeps only in-frame clonotypes and omits some of them. The repertoire holds around 190,000 clones, with around 80% as singletons. For this clone: Its antigen is undetermined.

This sequence originates from a woman aged 50 to 65 in good health and CMV-seronegative. This sequence joins TRBV7-9 and TRBJ1-2; 8 bases are shared with TRBD1. Sequenced sample: PBMCs. In DNA, the CDR3 is TGTGCCAGCAGCACAGGGGGGGCCCATGGCTACACCTTC. Protein: CASSTGGAHGYTF.